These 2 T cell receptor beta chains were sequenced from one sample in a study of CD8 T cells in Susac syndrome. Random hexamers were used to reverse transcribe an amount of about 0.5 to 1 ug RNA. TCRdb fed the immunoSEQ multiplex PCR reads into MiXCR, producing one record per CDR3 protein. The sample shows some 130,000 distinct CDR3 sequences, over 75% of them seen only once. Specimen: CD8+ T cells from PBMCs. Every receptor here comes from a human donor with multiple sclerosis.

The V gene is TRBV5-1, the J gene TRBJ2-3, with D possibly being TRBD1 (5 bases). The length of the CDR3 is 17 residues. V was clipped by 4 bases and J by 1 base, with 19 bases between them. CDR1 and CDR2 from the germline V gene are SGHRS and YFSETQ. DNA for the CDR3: TGCGCCAGCAGCCCCCTGGGGCGGTACCGGGGCACAGATACGCAGTATTTT. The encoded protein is CASSPLGRYRGTDTQYF.

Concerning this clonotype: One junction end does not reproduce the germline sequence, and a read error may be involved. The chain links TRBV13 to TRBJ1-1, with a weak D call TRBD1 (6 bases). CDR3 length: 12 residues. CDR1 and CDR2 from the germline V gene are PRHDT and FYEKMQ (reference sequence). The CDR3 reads CASNLQGSQAFF. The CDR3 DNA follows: TGTGCCAGCAACTTACAGGGTTCCCAAGCTTTCTTT. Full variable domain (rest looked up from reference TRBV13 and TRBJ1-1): AAGVIQSPRHLIKEKRETATLKCYPIPRHDTVYWYQQGPGQDPQFLISFYEKMQSDKGSIPDRFSAQQFSDYHSELNMSSLELGDSALYFCASNLQGSQAFFGQGTRLTVV.